These 28 T cell receptor beta chains were sequenced from one sample in a study of blood T cells in healthy people across ages. It was with a sample-barcoded 5' primer and a J-beta primer mix that a second PCR of roughly 7 to 12 cycles was run. MiXCR, applied by TCRdb to the 5' RACE reads, yields one record per CDR3 protein. The sample lists over a million distinct CDR3 sequences, 35% to 55% occurring once. The sequenced material came from blood. Every receptor here comes from a woman aged 60-75 years in good health.

The V and J genes are TRBV3-1 and TRBJ2-7; 7 bases fit TRBD1. The CDR3 loop spans 14 amino acids. Trimming removed 8 bases from V and 0 bases from J; junction bases left unmatched: 7. From germline, CDR1 is LGHDT and CDR2 YNNKEL (reference sequence). CDR3 amino acids: CASSRQGVSYEQYF. The CDR3 bases are TGTGCCAGCTCCCGACAGGGTGTCTCCTACGAGCAGTACTTC.

The chain is built from TRBV12-3 or TRBV12-4 and TRBJ1-1; D is uncertain. V gave up 1 base and J gave up 5 bases, with 8 bases separating them. The CDR3 runs 13 residues. Here the CDR3 DNA reads TGTGCCAGCAGTTTAGAAGTAGGGACTGAAGCTTTCTTT. Protein sequence: CASSLEVGTEAFF.

The chain has TRBV27 and TRBJ2-1; 13 nucleotides line up with TRBD2. J gave up 7 bases and V 6 bases, and 6 bases lay outside the gene matches. The germline gives CDR1 MNHEY, CDR2 SMNVEV (reference sequence). The CDR3 has 15 amino acids. Here the CDR3 reads CASRKLAGGLNEQFF. CDR3 nucleotides: TGTGCCAGCAGGAAACTAGCGGGAGGGCTGAATGAGCAGTTCTTC.

The gene calls are TRBV27 and TRBJ1-5, with D unclear. V dropped 5 bases and J dropped 0 bases, with 11 bases sitting between them. Germline V gene lookup returns CDR1 MNHEY and CDR2 SMNVEV (reference sequence). CDR3 length: 15 residues. The CDR3 loop is CASSRRTASNQPQHF. For the CDR3, the DNA is TGTGCCAGCAGTCGGCGGACGGCTAGCAATCAGCCCCAGCATTTT.

This clonotype was detected many times. The chain uses TRBV12-3 or TRBV12-4 and TRBJ2-5, with D perhaps matching TRBD1 or TRBD2 (6 bases each). The CDR3 has 15 amino acids. Deletions cut 6 bases from V and 3 bases from J, with 17 bases between. CDR3 in amino acids: CASSPLVEGEETQYF. The CDR3 bases are TGTGCCAGCAGCCCTTTGGTGGAGGGGGAAGAGACCCAGTACTTC.

This clonotype has more than one count but fewer than ten. The chain links TRBV12-3 or TRBV12-4 to TRBJ2-1, with TRBD1 identical over 12 bases. This CDR3 contains 15 residues. V lost 6 bases to trimming and J lost 7 bases; unmatched junction nucleotides: 7. The CDR3 region has the DNA TGTGCCAGCAGCAGAGGGACAGGGGGCAAGAATGAGCAGTTCTTC. The encoded protein is CASSRGTGGKNEQFF.

There are a few counts of this clonotype. The rearrangement uses TRBV7-9 and TRBJ2-1; possibly TRBD2 for D (6 bases). Trimming cost V 3 bases and J 6 bases, with 12 bases left between them. CDR3 length equals 14 residues. Germline CDR1 reads SEHNR; CDR2 reads FQNEAQ (reference sequence). The CDR3 coding sequence is TGTGCCAGCAGCTTGTCTCTCGGGGGCAATGAGCAGTTCTTC. Protein product: CASSLSLGGNEQFF.

This rearrangement joins TRBV28 to TRBJ2-2, with unresolved D. With 6 bases removed from V and 0 bases from J, the gap between germline ends came to 11 bases. The CDR3 runs 15 residues. CDR1 is MDHEN, CDR2 SYDVKM, per germline. The CDR3 bases are TGTGCCAGCAGGTCAGGAATCGCGAACACCGGGGAGCTGTTTTTT. Translation gives CASRSGIANTGELFF.

The rearrangement links TRBV3-1 to TRBJ2-4; D may correspond to TRBD1 or TRBD2 (5 bases each). Germline values: CDR1 LGHDT, CDR2 YNNKEL (reference sequence). CDR3 length equals 20 residues. Between the trimmed V and J ends, which lost 0 bases and 2 bases, there was a span of 23 bases. CDR3 sequence (DNA): TGTGCCAGCAGCCAAGAGGGGGAAGTATATACCTATAGCTCCAAAAACATTCAGTACTTC. This sequence encodes CASSQEGEVYTYSSKNIQYF.

The rearrangement links TRBV27 to TRBJ2-3; D possibly corresponds to TRBD2 (5 bases). Trimming pared 4 bases from V and 6 bases from J, leaving 14 bases between. The CDR3 extends over 14 amino acids. Germline CDR1 and CDR2: MNHEY and SMNVEV (reference sequence). This CDR3 reads CASSSRGRSDTQYF. CDR3 bases: TGTGCCAGCAGTTCCCGGGGAAGGAGCGATACGCAGTATTTT.

This clonotype was seen a few times. This chain joins TRBV27 and TRBJ1-4; D is unresolved. Germline V gene sequence: CDR1 MNHEY, CDR2 SMNVEV (reference sequence). Trimming cost V 5 bases and J 9 bases, with 10 bases left between them. This CDR3 region has 12 residues. The chain's CDR3 is CASSRAGKKLFF. The CDR3 DNA sequence: TGTGCCAGCAGTCGGGCGGGGAAAAAACTGTTTTTT.

This clonotype was recorded a few times. The chain joins TRBV11-2 to TRBJ2-7; 9 bases agree with TRBD1. The CDR3 covers 15 residues. Trimming removed 5 bases from V and 7 bases from J; junction bases left unmatched: 12. From germline, CDR1 is SGHAT and CDR2 FQNNGV. The CDR3 DNA is TGTGCCAGCAGCCTCGGACAGGGGATACACAATGAGCAGTACTTC. Protein product: CASSLGQGIHNEQYF.

The genes are TRBV21-1 and TRBJ2-5. TRBV21-1 is a recognized pseudogene. The CDR3 spans 13 residues. In DNA form, the CDR3 reads TGTGCCAGCAGCATAGGACACCAAGAGACCCAGTACTTC. Protein sequence: CASSIGHQETQYF.

This clonotype appeared once. This chain joins TRBV6-1 and TRBJ2-5; TRBD1 matches 9 bases. The CDR3 sequence is 11 residues long. The germline CDR1 and CDR2 sequences are MNHNS and SASEGT. Germline trimming cut 3 bases from V and 12 bases from J; bases unmatched to any gene: 2. The CDR3 region has the DNA TGTGCCAGCAGTGAGGACAGGGGAGAGTACTTC. Its translation: CASSEDRGEYF.

This clonotype was found many times. The chain employs TRBV12-3 or TRBV12-4 and TRBJ2-6, with 7 bases matching TRBD1. J lost 1 base, V lost 2 bases, and 5 bases had no gene match. The CDR3 covers 17 residues. The CDR3 bases are TGTGCCAGCAGTTTAAGTCCAGGGGGATCTGGGGCCAACGTCCTGACTTTC. It yields the protein CASSLSPGGSGANVLTF.

This clonotype was found once. This chain uses TRBV3-1 with TRBJ1-1; 10 bases align to TRBD1. V lost 6 bases and J lost 0; bases outside the gene matches: 7. The CDR3 is 16 amino acids. Germline values: CDR1 LGHDT, CDR2 YNNKEL (reference sequence). The CDR3 DNA reads TGTGCCAGCAGACCCCGGGACAGGGGATTGAACACTGAAGCTTTCTTT. Protein: CASRPRDRGLNTEAFF.

J is TRBJ2-3 and V is TRBV29-1; tentatively, D is TRBD1 (5 bases). V was trimmed by 4 bases and J by 4 bases, leaving 15 bases between them. The CDR3 loop spans 14 amino acids. Germline CDR1 SQVTM, CDR2 ANQGSEA. CDR3 nucleotide sequence: TGCAGCGTTGGATCAGTCCTGGGGCCAGATACGCAGTATTTT. This gives the protein CSVGSVLGPDTQYF.

This clonotype came up once. The chain links TRBV9 to TRBJ2-5; D gene ambiguous. The germline CDR1 and CDR2 sequences are SGDLS and YYNGEE. The CDR3 has 14 residues. Trimming pared 2 bases from V and 5 bases from J, leaving 13 bases between. The CDR3 protein is CASSVGMMSETQYF. CDR3 in DNA: TGTGCCAGCAGCGTTGGGATGATGAGTGAGACCCAGTACTTC.

This clonotype was seen a few times. The chain combines TRBV6-1 with TRBJ2-5; TRBD2 is a possible D gene (5 bases). The germline gives CDR1 MNHNS, CDR2 SASEGT. The CDR3 length is 13 residues. The ends were cut back, 4 bases at V and 2 bases at J, with 8 bases in the middle. In DNA, the CDR3 is TGTGCCAGCAGTGCAGGACTGCAAGAGACCCAGTACTTC. It specifies CASSAGLQETQYF.

This clonotype was observed a few times. The gene calls are TRBV10-3 and TRBJ2-1, with 10 bases lining up with TRBD2. V lost 4 bases, J lost 7 bases, and 4 bases stayed unmatched. Looked up from germline, CDR1 is ENHRY and CDR2 is SYGVKD. This CDR3 contains 14 residues. CDR3 sequence (DNA): TGTGCCATCAGTGTAGGACTAGCGGTTAATGAGCAGTTCTTC. Translating it yields CAISVGLAVNEQFF.

In its sample, this clonotype was seen a few times. The genes are TRBV10-3 and TRBJ2-1, with D perhaps matching TRBD2 (5 bases). The CDR3 runs 16 residues. The germline gives CDR1 ENHRY, CDR2 SYGVKD. V was cut by 0 bases and J by 0 bases, with 9 bases left in between. CDR3 DNA sequence: TGTGCCATCAGTGAGTCAAGCGGTCCCTCCTACAATGAGCAGTTCTTC. Its protein product is CAISESSGPSYNEQFF.

V is TRBV20-1 and J is TRBJ2-1, with D perhaps TRBD1 (6 bases). Germline CDR1 and CDR2: DFQATT and SNEGSKA (reference sequence). The CDR3 is 14 residues long. Trimming removed 0 bases at V and 7 bases at J, with 13 bases between. The CDR3 DNA reads as TGCAGTGCTAGAGATGGAACAGGGAGTAATGAGCAGTTCTTC. Translating it yields CSARDGTGSNEQFF.

This clonotype was seen a few times. The genes are TRBV18 and TRBJ1-1; the D is unclear. The CDR3 is 13 amino acids. Deletions cut 6 bases from V and 2 bases from J, with 10 bases between. Germline V gene data show CDR1 as KGHSH and CDR2 as LQKENI. CDR3 amino acids: CASSELPNTEAFF. The DNA of the CDR3 is TGTGCCAGCTCCGAGCTCCCAAACACTGAAGCTTTCTTT.

The chain combines TRBV5-1 with TRBJ2-7; 7 bases agree with TRBD1. Trimming cost V 0 bases and J 1 base; bases outside gene matches: 4. Germline V gene sequence: CDR1 SGHRS, CDR2 YFSETQ. The CDR3 has 15 residues. CDR3 sequence (DNA): TGCGCCAGCAGCTTGGAACCGGGACAGTCCTACGAGCAGTACTTC. It encodes CASSLEPGQSYEQYF.

In nucleotides, the CDR3 is TGTGCCATCAGTGAGATAGCGGGAAGCACAGATACGCAGTATTTT. The encoded protein is CAISEIAGSTDTQYF. This chain links TRBV10-3 with TRBJ2-3; 8 bases are a match to TRBD2. CDR3 length: 15 residues. Germline V gives CDR1 ENHRY, CDR2 SYGVKD. V was clipped by 2 bases and J by 0 bases; unmatched bases: 1.

This clonotype was seen ten or more times. V and J are TRBV29-1 and TRBJ2-1; D perhaps matches TRBD1 (6 bases). Trimming cost V 8 bases and J 9 bases, with 17 bases left between them. The germline V gene has CDR1 SQVTM and CDR2 ANQGSEA. CDR3 length: 12 residues. The chain's CDR3 is CSPVREGGEQFF. The CDR3 bases are TGCAGCCCTGTGAGGGAAGGGGGTGAGCAGTTCTTC.

The V and J genes are TRBV10-3 and TRBJ1-4; 10 positions match TRBD1. The V and J ends lost 6 bases and 5 bases, in that order; junction bases with no gene match: 3. The V gene's germline CDR1 is ENHRY and CDR2 SYGVKD. This CDR3 region has 14 residues. The CDR3 sequence is CAIRGDRGNEKLFF. CDR3 DNA: TGTGCCATCAGGGGGGACAGGGGAAATGAAAAACTGTTTTTT.

The gene calls are TRBV7-9 and TRBJ1-1; D gene ambiguous. This CDR3 is built from 13 residues. Germline V CDR1 and CDR2: SEHNR, FQNEAQ (reference sequence). The V end lost 5 bases, the J end lost 0 bases, and 7 bases lay between the germline ends. The CDR3 reads CASSAALNTEAFF. CDR3 nucleotide sequence: TGTGCCAGCAGCGCCGCGCTGAACACTGAAGCTTTCTTT.